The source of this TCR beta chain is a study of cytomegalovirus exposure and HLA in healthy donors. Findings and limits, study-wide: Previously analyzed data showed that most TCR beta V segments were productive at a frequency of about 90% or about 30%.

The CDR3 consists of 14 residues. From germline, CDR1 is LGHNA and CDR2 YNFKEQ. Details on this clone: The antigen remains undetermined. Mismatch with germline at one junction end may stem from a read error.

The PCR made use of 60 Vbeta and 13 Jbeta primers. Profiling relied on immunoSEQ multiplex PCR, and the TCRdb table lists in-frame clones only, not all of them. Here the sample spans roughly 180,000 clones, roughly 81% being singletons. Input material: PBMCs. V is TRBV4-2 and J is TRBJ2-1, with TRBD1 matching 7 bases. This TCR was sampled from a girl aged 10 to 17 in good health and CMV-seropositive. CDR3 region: CASSQDSGDPDRIF. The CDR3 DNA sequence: TGTGCCAGCAGCCAAGATTCTGGTGACCCGGACAGGATCTTC.